The sequence of this TCR beta chain was determined in a study of CD8 T cells in Susac syndrome. The study, taken as a whole, reports: The authors acknowledged that the study's TCR sequencing and HLA analysis involved relatively few individuals.

With random hexamers, reverse transcription was performed on 0.5 to 1 ug of RNA. One entry per CDR3 protein results from TCRdb running MiXCR on the immunoSEQ multiplex PCR reads. The table includes roughly 200,000 distinct CDR3 sequences, nearly 97% detected once. Peripheral blood CD8+ and CD4+ T cells were profiled by TCR beta sequencing. Between the trimmed V and J ends, which lost 5 bases and 4 bases, there was a span of 14 bases. The germline V gene encodes CDR1 DFQATT and CDR2 SNEGSKA (reference sequence). The CDR3 contains 13 residues. A remark on this clonotype: The antigen is not known.

The sample taken for sequencing was CD4+ T cells from PBMCs. The sequence came from a human donor with multiple sclerosis. This chain uses TRBV20-1 with TRBJ1-2; a possible D gene is TRBD1 (6 bases). Here the CDR3 DNA reads TGCAGTGCTGCACGGGACAACCTCTATGGCTACACCTTC. Translation: CSAARDNLYGYTF.